This T cell receptor beta chain was retrieved from a study of cytomegalovirus exposure and HLA in healthy donors. The germline CDR1 and CDR2 sequences are SGHVS and FQNEAQ. After removal of 1 base from V and 1 base from J, the junction contained 3 bases not matched to a gene. The CDR3 contains 15 residues. This PCR relied on a set of 60 Vbeta primers and 13 Jbeta primers. Measured with immunoSEQ multiplex PCR; TCRdb has only the in-frame clones, and not every one. The table shows 130,000 or so clones, with 65% to 80% occurring only once. The receptor's source is a male donor in good health and CMV-seropositive. This chain links TRBV7-8 with TRBJ2-7; 8 bases align to TRBD2. What was sequenced was PBMCs. Here the CDR3 reads CASSLGTGGSYEQYF. DNA for the CDR3: TGTGCCAGCAGCTTAGGGACGGGGGGGTCCTACGAGCAGTACTTC. The full variable domain, with the rest looked up from reference TRBV7-8 and TRBJ2-7, is GAGVSQSPRYKVAKRGQDVALRCDPISGHVSLFWYQQALGQGPEFLTYFQNEAQLDKSGLPSDRFFAERPEGSVSTLKIQRTQQEDSAVYLCASSLGTGGSYEQYFGPGTRLTVT.